This is a list of T cell receptor beta chains from one sample in a study of cytomegalovirus exposure and HLA in healthy donors. Repertoires were generated with immunoSEQ multiplex PCR, while TCRdb's copy carries only in-frame clones and drops some. The data contain some 140,000 clones, around 74% of them singletons. Sequenced material: PBMCs. The receptors originated from a man between 18 and 35 years old in good health and CMV-seropositive. The CDR3 runs from the conserved cysteine through the conserved F or W. The order of the fields is clone size, D gene, V gene, J gene, CDR3 DNA, CDR3 protein. The D gene is left open where the match is weak. Some rows have no size entry. The others give once, few or many, or a class for an expanded clone.

>-|TRBD2|TRBV2|TRBJ2-3
TGTGCCAGCAGGGTCCGTGAACTAGCGGGGATCGCAGATACGCAGTATTTT
CASRVRELAGIADTQYF
>-|TRBD2|TRBV6-5|TRBJ2-5
TGTGCCAGCAGTCCAACTATAGCGGGAGGTGAGACCCAGTACTTC
CASSPTIAGGETQYF
>-|-|TRBV27|TRBJ1-2
TGTGCCAGCAGGAGGGAAAGTGACTATGGCTACACCTTC
CASRRESDYGYTF
>-|-|TRBV29-1|TRBJ1-2
TGCAGCGTTGAATTGTCTGTAGCTAACTATGGCTACACCTTC
CSVELSVANYGYTF
>-|TRBD2|TRBV7-9|TRBJ2-1
TGTGCCAGCAGCCAACCCACTGGTGGACTAGCGAGCTCCTACAATGAGCAGTTCTTC
CASSQPTGGLASSYNEQFF
>few|-|TRBV27|TRBJ2-1
TGTGCCAGCAGTTTAATGGCCCCCCGGGTCTACTCCTACAATGAGCAGTTCTTC
CASSLMAPRVYSYNEQFF
>-|-|TRBV4-3|TRBJ1-5
TGCGCCAGCAGTCAGGGTCCGCAGGGCTCTCAGCCCCAGCATTTT
CASSQGPQGSQPQHF
>-|-|TRBV28|TRBJ2-7
TGTGCCAGCAGTAAACTAGTTCCCTACGAGCAGTACTTC
CASSKLVPYEQYF
>-|-|TRBV19|TRBJ2-1
TGTGCCAGTACCCTCCAAGGGGGAACCTACAATGAGCAGTTCTTC
CASTLQGGTYNEQFF
>-|TRBD2|TRBV9|TRBJ2-1
TGTGCCAGCAGCGTAACTAGCGGGGCCTACAATGAGCAGTTCTTC
CASSVTSGAYNEQFF
>-|-|TRBV5-1|TRBJ1-4
TGCGCCAGCAGCTTGGACCCCCAGCGAAATAATGAAAAACTGTTTTTT
CASSLDPQRNNEKLFF
>-|-|TRBV30|TRBJ2-3
TGTGCCTGGAGTGTACCGAGCGGAGGCGTTAGCACAGATACGCAGTATTTT
CAWSVPSGGVSTDTQYF
>few|TRBD1|TRBV7-2|TRBJ2-2
TGTGCCAGCAGCCCCCGGACAGGGTTATTCACCGGGGAGCTGTTTTTT
CASSPRTGLFTGELFF
>-|TRBD2|TRBV2|TRBJ2-7
TGTGCCAGCAGAGCTGGGACTAGCGGCTACGAGCAGTACTTC
CASRAGTSGYEQYF
>few|TRBD2|TRBV7-6|TRBJ2-1
TGTGCCAGCAGCTTATGGGAGGGCAGGTACAATGAGCAGTTCTTC
CASSLWEGRYNEQFF
>-|-|TRBV19|TRBJ1-1
TGTGCCAGTATTCTAAGAGGACAGAAGAACACTGAAGCTTTCTTT
CASILRGQKNTEAFF
>-|-|TRBV6-1|TRBJ1-1
TGTGCCATCTGGGTCAGACTCATGAACACTGAAGCTTTCTTT
CAIWVRLMNTEAFF
>-|-|TRBV5-6|TRBJ2-7
TGTGCCAGCAGGAGTCGTCTAGTGGAAGGGGTTCCTGGTTCCTACGAGCAGTACTTC
CASRSRLVEGVPGSYEQYF
>once|TRBD1|TRBV5-1|TRBJ1-4
TGCGCCAGCAGCTTCCGCGCAGGGGGTAGTACTAATGAAAAACTGTTTTTT
CASSFRAGGSTNEKLFF
>-|-|TRBV2|TRBJ1-2
TGTGCCAGCAGTCCACCCCGGACAGAAAGTTTTTATGGCTACACCTTC
CASSPPRTESFYGYTF